These 27 T cell receptor beta chains share one sample of origin, sequenced in a study of neoadjuvant anti-PD-1 for oral cavity cancer. Some clones are missing from TCRdb's copy, which holds only in-frame ones; the method was immunoSEQ multiplex PCR. The table has roughly 8,100 clones, 70% seen once. The time point is: after neoadjuvant nivolumab, at surgical resection. Material: PBMCs, obtained after nivolumab (anti-PD-1) treatment. Receptors originate from a person aged 35-79 years with oral cavity squamous cell carcinoma.

The V gene is TRBV11-2, the J gene TRBJ2-5, with D perhaps matching TRBD1 or TRBD2 (5 bases each). Germline V gene lookup returns CDR1 SGHAT and CDR2 FQNNGV. The CDR3 has 13 amino acids. V was pared by 5 bases and J by 2 bases, with 9 bases between. The chain's CDR3 is CASSLGRQETQYF. CDR3 sequence (DNA): TGTGCCAGCAGCCTGGGACGGCAAGAGACCCAGTACTTC.

This clone was seen a few times. The chain recombines TRBV6-6 with TRBJ1-2; D gene unclear. Germline V CDR1 and CDR2: MNHNY, SVGAGI (reference sequence). The CDR3 has 14 residues. V was shortened by 7 bases and J by 6 bases, with 18 bases between the two germline ends. The CDR3 protein is CASTRLRSNDGYTF. CDR3 DNA sequence: TGTGCCAGCACCAGATTGAGGTCAAACGATGGCTACACCTTC.

V is TRBV5-1 and J is TRBJ2-6; tentatively, D is TRBD2 (6 bases). V lost 0 bases and J 4 bases, leaving 8 bases between the germline ends. Germline V gene data show CDR1 as SGHRS and CDR2 as YFSETQ. CDR3 length equals 15 residues. In nucleotides, the CDR3 is TGCGCCAGCAGCTTGGAGGGACTGGGGGCCAACGTCCTGACTTTC. This translates into CASSLEGLGANVLTF.

The chain combines TRBV5-1 with TRBJ2-3, with 10 bases that match TRBD2. From germline, CDR1 is SGHRS and CDR2 YFSETQ. Unmatched junction bases numbered 3, after V lost 0 bases and J lost 2 bases. CDR3 size: 16 residues. DNA for the CDR3: TGCGCCAGCAGCTTGGCTAGCGGGGGATCCACAGATACGCAGTATTTT. This codes for CASSLASGGSTDTQYF.

This clone was counted once. The CDR3 is CASRLLEAQGNTIYF. The CDR3 region has the DNA TGTGCAAGTCGCCTGTTAGAGGCACAAGGAAACACCATATATTTT. The J gene is TRBJ1-3, the V gene TRBV12-2. TRBV12-2 is classified as a pseudogene. CDR3 length: 15 residues.

This clone showed up just a few times. V is TRBV6-1 and J is TRBJ2-7; D remains ambiguous. Trimming took off 6 bases at V and 2 bases at J, with 5 bases between the two ends. CDR3 length equals 11 residues. Germline assignment: CDR1 MNHNS and CDR2 SASEGT. The CDR3 loop is CASRVAYEQYF. The CDR3 DNA is TGTGCCAGCAGAGTAGCCTACGAGCAGTACTTC.

The rearrangement joins TRBV10-3 to TRBJ1-1, with unresolved D. Trimming took 2 bases from V and 1 from J, leaving 8 bases between them. Germline V lookup: CDR1 ENHRY, CDR2 SYGVKD. CDR3 length equals 14 residues. CDR3 DNA: TGTGCCATCAGTGAGGTTCGGGGGAACACTGAAGCTTTCTTT. It specifies CAISEVRGNTEAFF.

The gene calls are TRBV5-1 and TRBJ2-5; TRBD1 might be the D (6 bases). Trimming left V 4 bases short and J 5 bases short, with 12 bases between. This CDR3 region has 13 residues. The V gene's germline CDR1 is SGHRS and CDR2 YFSETQ. The CDR3 loop is CASSQRTEETQYF. DNA for the CDR3: TGCGCCAGCAGCCAACGGACAGAGGAGACCCAGTACTTC. Full variable domain (missing parts from reference TRBV5-1 and TRBJ2-5): KAGVTQTPRYLIKTRGQQVTLSCSPISGHRSVSWYQQTPGQGLQFLFEYFSETQRNKGNFPGRFSGRQFSNSRSEMNVSTLELGDSALYLCASSQRTEETQYFGPGTRLLVL.

The chain recombines TRBV6-1 with TRBJ2-1; TRBD1 matches 9 bases. CDR1 MNHNS and CDR2 SASEGT come from the germline V gene. The J segment lost 6 bases and the V segment lost 3 bases, leaving 12 bases of the junction unmatched. The CDR3 length is 17 residues. This CDR3 is CASSEGFGTGYINEQFF. The CDR3, as DNA: TGTGCCAGCAGTGAGGGCTTCGGGACAGGGTATATCAATGAGCAGTTCTTC.

This clone was detected once. This chain connects TRBV19 to TRBJ1-1; D remains unclear. Germline CDR1 and CDR2: LNHDA and SQIVND (reference sequence). The V end was cut by 5 bases, the J end by 7 bases, with 11 bases between. The CDR3 has 12 residues. The CDR3 nucleotides are TGTGCCAGTAGTCTCCGAGACGGTGAAGCTTTCTTT. Translated: CASSLRDGEAFF.

This chain connects TRBV4-3 to TRBJ2-1; 10 positions agree with TRBD2. The CDR3 extends over 17 amino acids. With 3 bases clipped from V and 5 bases from J, the junction kept 10 bases outside the gene matches. The germline V gene has CDR1 LGHNA and CDR2 YSLEER. CDR3 in DNA: TGCGCCAGCAGCCAGGTCGGGACTAGCGATCTCGACAATGAGCAGTTCTTC. Translated: CASSQVGTSDLDNEQFF.

V gene TRBV7-9 combines with J gene TRBJ1-1, with D possibly being TRBD1 (5 bases). This CDR3 is built from 14 residues. V lost 8 bases, J lost 4 bases, and 17 bases lay in between. Germline lookup yields CDR1 SEHNR and CDR2 FQNEAQ (reference sequence). In DNA, the CDR3 is TGTGCCAGCCGTTCACCTACAGGATCCACTGAAGCTTTCTTT. Its translation is CASRSPTGSTEAFF.

This clone is medium-sized (0.01 to 0.1%) within its sample. This sequence joins TRBV11-2 and TRBJ2-5, with TRBD1 as a possible D gene (5 bases). CDR1 and CDR2 from the germline V gene are SGHAT and FQNNGV. The CDR3 is 16 amino acids. Trimming took off 4 bases at V and 0 bases at J, with 15 bases between the two ends. CDR3 sequence reads: CASSSVGQGDQETQYF. The CDR3 DNA follows: TGTGCCAGCAGCTCCGTCGGGCAGGGTGACCAAGAGACCCAGTACTTC.

The chain joins TRBV7-9 to TRBJ1-1; D gene unclear. The length of the CDR3 is 13 residues. Germline V gives CDR1 SEHNR, CDR2 FQNEAQ (reference sequence). The V and J ends lost 5 bases and 2 bases respectively, with 9 bases between them. The CDR3 spells CASSPVANTEAFF. Here the CDR3 DNA reads TGTGCCAGCAGCCCTGTGGCCAACACTGAAGCTTTCTTT.

The chain carries TRBV11-2 and TRBJ2-5; D is undetermined. In germline, CDR1 is SGHAT, CDR2 FQNNGV. Trimming cost V 3 bases and J 4 bases, with 15 bases left between them. This CDR3 has 15 amino acids. The CDR3 sequence is CASSLEKGWRETQYF. DNA of the CDR3: TGTGCCAGCAGCTTGGAAAAGGGATGGAGAGAGACCCAGTACTTC.

The chain employs TRBV18 and TRBJ2-1, with D perhaps TRBD1 (5 bases). V lost 3 bases and J lost 7, with 22 bases in between. Germline V gene data show CDR1 as KGHSH and CDR2 as LQKENI. This CDR3 is 17 amino acids long. CDR3 amino acids: CASSPEYGHQLGNEQFF. In DNA, the CDR3 is TGTGCCAGCTCACCGGAATACGGACATCAACTCGGGAATGAGCAGTTCTTC. Using reference TRBV18 and TRBJ2-1 for the parts outside the CDR3, the full variable domain is NAGVMQNPRHLVRRRGQEARLRCSPMKGHSHVYWYRQLPEEGLKFMVYLQKENIIDESGMPKERFSAEFPKEGPSILRIQQVVRGDSAAYFCASSPEYGHQLGNEQFFGPGTRLTVL.

The DNA for the CDR3 is TGTGCCAGCAGCGTAGGAGGCGGGGAGACCACAGATACGCAGTATTTT. Protein: CASSVGGGETTDTQYF. The chain links TRBV9 to TRBJ2-3, with D possibly being TRBD2 (6 bases). This CDR3 has 16 residues. The germline V gene has CDR1 SGDLS and CDR2 YYNGEE. V was shortened by 0 bases and J by 2 bases, with 13 bases between the two germline ends.

This rearrangement joins TRBV18 to TRBJ2-7; no clear D gene. V lost 3 bases, J lost 3 bases, and 6 bases lay in between. CDR1 KGHSH and CDR2 LQKENI come from the germline V gene. CDR3 size: 12 residues. CDR3 sequence (DNA): TGTGCCAGCTCACCGAATGACTACGAGCAGTACTTC. This sequence encodes CASSPNDYEQYF.

The chain employs TRBV7-2 and TRBJ1-6; no clear D gene. CDR1 and CDR2 (germline): SGHTA, FQGNSA. V was clipped by 4 bases and J by 10 bases, with 14 bases between them. The CDR3 is made up of 14 amino acids. DNA for the CDR3: TGTGCCAGCAGCTACCTTCGCCTCGGGTCACCCCTCCACTTT. This encodes CASSYLRLGSPLHF.

The chain has TRBV6-5 and TRBJ2-7; D possibly corresponds to TRBD2 (6 bases). Germline lookup yields CDR1 MNHEY and CDR2 SVGAGI. The CDR3 consists of 14 residues. The germline V and J ends were trimmed by 0 bases and 2 bases, with 8 bases remaining between them. The CDR3 DNA is TGTGCCAGCAGTTACTCGGAGGGTACCTACGAGCAGTACTTC. Translation gives CASSYSEGTYEQYF.

The genes are TRBV19 and TRBJ2-7; D uncertain. V lost 5 bases to trimming and J lost 6 bases, with 11 bases between them. Germline V gene sequence: CDR1 LNHDA, CDR2 SQIVND (reference sequence). The CDR3 is 12 residues long. CDR3 sequence reads: CASSHRLSEQYF. For the CDR3, the DNA is TGTGCCAGTAGTCACCGACTTTCCGAGCAGTACTTC.

The rearrangement links TRBV5-1 to TRBJ1-2, with TRBD1 identical over 8 bases. The CDR3 has 14 residues. V was pared by 5 bases and J by 2 bases, with 5 bases of the junction left unmatched. Germline V gives CDR1 SGHRS, CDR2 YFSETQ. The CDR3 spells CASRLGQENYGYTF. CDR3 nucleotide sequence: TGCGCCAGCAGACTGGGACAGGAAAACTATGGCTACACCTTC.

The chain uses TRBV10-1 and TRBJ2-2; possible D gene TRBD2, 5 bases. Germline V gene lookup returns CDR1 WNHNN and CDR2 SYGVQD (reference sequence). The CDR3 is 13 amino acids. The germline V and J ends were trimmed by 8 bases and 11 bases, with 18 bases remaining between them. The CDR3 is CASSPSGSRELFF. Written as DNA, the CDR3 is TGCGCCAGCTCGCCCAGCGGCTCCCGCGAGCTGTTTTTT.

J is TRBJ2-7 and V is TRBV6-6; D ambiguous. With 0 bases removed from V and 5 bases from J, the gap between germline ends came to 5 bases. This CDR3 is built from 12 residues. From germline, CDR1 is MNHNY and CDR2 SVGAGI (reference sequence). The CDR3 nucleotides are TGTGCCAGCAGTTACTCAACAAACGAGCAGTACTTC. It codes for CASSYSTNEQYF.

This clone appeared a few times. CDR3 region: CASSPSPQRLPGNSPLHF. CDR3 sequence (DNA): TGTGCCAGCAGCCCGAGCCCCCAAAGACTCCCGGGAAATTCACCCCTCCACTTT. The rearrangement uses TRBV7-2 and TRBJ1-6; unclear D gene. This CDR3 is built from 18 residues. Between the trimmed V and J ends, which lost 5 bases and 7 bases, there was a span of 24 bases. In germline, CDR1 is SGHTA, CDR2 FQGNSA.

This clone was observed a few times. The rearrangement joins TRBV4-2 to TRBJ1-5, with unresolved D. The germline gives CDR1 LGHNA, CDR2 YNFKEQ. Trimming stripped 0 bases from V and 0 bases from J, with 6 bases between. This CDR3 is built from 15 residues. CDR3 residues: CASSQEGTSNQPQHF. DNA of the CDR3: TGTGCCAGCAGCCAAGAGGGTACTAGCAATCAGCCCCAGCATTTT.

This clone was detected once. The chain joins TRBV5-6 to TRBJ2-5; no definite D call. This CDR3 is built from 14 residues. From germline, CDR1 is SGHDT and CDR2 YYEEEE. V lost 3 bases and J 2 bases, leaving 11 bases between the germline ends. CDR3 amino acids: CASSSPWGQETQYF. CDR3 in DNA: TGTGCCAGCAGCTCTCCTTGGGGACAAGAGACCCAGTACTTC.